This T cell receptor (beta chain) was identified during a study of blood T cell repertoires in COVID-19. Study summary: Sites in the United States, Italy and Spain provided acute and convalescent COVID-19 samples. T cells, B-cell-depleted T cells, or PBMCs provided the cDNA or gDNA that served as material.

Original processing methods: Using reference gene primer amplification, nucleated cell counts were estimated. Sequencing was performed with immunoSEQ multiplex PCR; in TCRdb, only in-frame clones are kept and a portion is missing. For V, J and clone size, that table is used; D and trimming come from the DNA. The sample consists of about 61,000 clones, 70% to 80% of them appearing once. Germline V gives CDR1 KGHSH, CDR2 LQKENI. The ends were cut back, 0 bases at V and 0 bases at J, with 8 bases in the middle. The CDR3 contains 15 residues. Sequencing input: peripheral blood. This chain connects TRBV18 to TRBJ1-1; D gene unclear. This clonotype originated in a man of 80 years or more with active or convalescent COVID-19. Here the CDR3 DNA reads TGTGCCAGCTCACCACCAGCCAAAATGAACACTGAAGCTTTCTTT. Translating gives CASSPPAKMNTEAFF.